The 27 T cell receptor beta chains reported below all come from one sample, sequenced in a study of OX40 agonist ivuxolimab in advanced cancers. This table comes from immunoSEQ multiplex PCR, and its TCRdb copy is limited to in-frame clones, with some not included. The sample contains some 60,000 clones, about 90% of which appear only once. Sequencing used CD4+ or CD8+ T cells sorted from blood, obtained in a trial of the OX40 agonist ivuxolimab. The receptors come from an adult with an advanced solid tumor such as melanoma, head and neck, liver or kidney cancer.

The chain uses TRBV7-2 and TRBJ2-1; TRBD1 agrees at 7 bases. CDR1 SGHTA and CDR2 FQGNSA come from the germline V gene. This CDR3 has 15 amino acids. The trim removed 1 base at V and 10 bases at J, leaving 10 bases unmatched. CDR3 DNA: TGTGCCAGCAGCTTAGGACAGGGTGTTGATTTCGAGCAGTTCTTC. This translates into CASSLGQGVDFEQFF. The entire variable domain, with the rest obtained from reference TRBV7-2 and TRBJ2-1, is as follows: GAGVSQSPSNKVTEKGKDVELRCDPISGHTALYWYRQSLGQGLEFLIYFQGNSAPDKSGLPSDRFSAERTGGSVSTLTIQRTQQEDSAVYLCASSLGQGVDFEQFFGPGTRLTVL.

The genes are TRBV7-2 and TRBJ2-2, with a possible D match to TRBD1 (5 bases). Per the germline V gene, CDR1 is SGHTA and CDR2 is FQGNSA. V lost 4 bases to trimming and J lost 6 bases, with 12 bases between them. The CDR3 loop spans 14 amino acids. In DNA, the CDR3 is TGTGCCAGCAGCTCCCCCCAGGGTTCCGGGGAGCTGTTTTTT. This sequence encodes CASSSPQGSGELFF.

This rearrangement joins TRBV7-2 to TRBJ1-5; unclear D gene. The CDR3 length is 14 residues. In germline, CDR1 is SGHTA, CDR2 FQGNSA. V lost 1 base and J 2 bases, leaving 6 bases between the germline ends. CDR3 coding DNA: TGTGCCAGCAGCTTAGTGGTGGGCAATCAGCCCCAGCATTTT. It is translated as CASSLVVGNQPQHF.

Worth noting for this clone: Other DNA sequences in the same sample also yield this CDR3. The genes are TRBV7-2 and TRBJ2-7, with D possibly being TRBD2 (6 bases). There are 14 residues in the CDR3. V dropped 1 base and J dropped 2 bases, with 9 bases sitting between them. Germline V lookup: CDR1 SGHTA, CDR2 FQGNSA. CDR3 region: CASSLGRGTYEQYF. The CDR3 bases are TGTGCCAGCAGCTTAGGGCGGGGTACCTACGAGCAGTACTTC.

CDR3 amino acids: CASRPGPTREQYF. The CDR3 nucleotides are TGTGCCAGCAGACCGGGACCGACTAGAGAGCAGTACTTC. This sequence joins TRBV28 and TRBJ2-7, with D perhaps matching TRBD2 (6 bases). Looked up from germline, CDR1 is MDHEN and CDR2 is SYDVKM. Trimming cost V 6 bases and J 7 bases, with 16 bases left between them. The CDR3 has 13 residues. Drawing the rest from reference TRBV28 and TRBJ2-7, the complete variable domain is DVKVTQSSRYLVKRTGEKVFLECVQDMDHENMFWYRQDPGLGLRLIYFSYDVKMKEKGDIPEGYSVSREKKERFSLILESASTNQTSMYLCASRPGPTREQYFGPGTRLTVT.

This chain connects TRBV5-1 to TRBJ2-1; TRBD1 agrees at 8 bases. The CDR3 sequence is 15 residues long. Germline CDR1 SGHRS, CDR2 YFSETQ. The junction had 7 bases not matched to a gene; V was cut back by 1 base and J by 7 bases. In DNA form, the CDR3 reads TGCGCCAGCAGCTTGACGGACAGGGCAGGAAATGAGCAGTTCTTC. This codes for CASSLTDRAGNEQFF. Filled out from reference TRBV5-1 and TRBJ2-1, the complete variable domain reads KAGVTQTPRYLIKTRGQQVTLSCSPISGHRSVSWYQQTPGQGLQFLFEYFSETQRNKGNFPGRFSGRQFSNSRSEMNVSTLELGDSALYLCASSLTDRAGNEQFFGPGTRLTVL.

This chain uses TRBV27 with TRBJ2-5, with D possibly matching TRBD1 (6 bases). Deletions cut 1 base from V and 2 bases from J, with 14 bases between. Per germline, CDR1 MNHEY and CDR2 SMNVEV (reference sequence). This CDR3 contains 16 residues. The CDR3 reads CASSLFGGGWQETQYF. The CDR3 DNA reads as TGTGCCAGCAGTTTATTTGGGGGCGGGTGGCAAGAGACCCAGTACTTC.

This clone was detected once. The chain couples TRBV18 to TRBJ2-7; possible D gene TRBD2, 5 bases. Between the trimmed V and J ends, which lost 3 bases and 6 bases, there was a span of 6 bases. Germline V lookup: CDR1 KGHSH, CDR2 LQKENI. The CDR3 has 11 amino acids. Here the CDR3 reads CASSPGAEQYF. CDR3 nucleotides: TGTGCCAGCTCACCGGGAGCCGAGCAGTACTTC.

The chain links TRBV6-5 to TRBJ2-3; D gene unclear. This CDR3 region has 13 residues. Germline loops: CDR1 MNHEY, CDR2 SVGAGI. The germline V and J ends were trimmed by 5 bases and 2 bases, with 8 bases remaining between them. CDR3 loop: CASSGRITDTQYF. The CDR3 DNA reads TGTGCCAGCAGTGGAAGGATCACAGATACGCAGTATTTT.

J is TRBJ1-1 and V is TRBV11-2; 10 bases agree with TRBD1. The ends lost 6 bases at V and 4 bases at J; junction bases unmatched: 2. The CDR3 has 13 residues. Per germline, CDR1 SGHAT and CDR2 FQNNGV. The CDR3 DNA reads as TGTGCCAGCAGGGGACAGGGGTTCACTGAAGCTTTCTTT. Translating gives CASRGQGFTEAFF.

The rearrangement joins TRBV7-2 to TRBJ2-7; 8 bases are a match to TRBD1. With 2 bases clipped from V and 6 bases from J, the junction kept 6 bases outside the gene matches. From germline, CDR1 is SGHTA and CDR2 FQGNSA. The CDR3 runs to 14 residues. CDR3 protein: CASSLLGQASEQYF. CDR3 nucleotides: TGTGCCAGCAGCTTACTGGGACAGGCTTCCGAGCAGTACTTC.

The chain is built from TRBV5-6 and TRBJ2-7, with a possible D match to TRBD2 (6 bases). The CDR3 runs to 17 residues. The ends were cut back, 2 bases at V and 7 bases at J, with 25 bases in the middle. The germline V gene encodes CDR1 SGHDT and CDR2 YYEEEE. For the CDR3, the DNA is TGTGCCAGCAGCTTACGCGAGGAGGGGTGGGAACAGGTGGAGCAGTACTTC. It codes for CASSLREEGWEQVEQYF.

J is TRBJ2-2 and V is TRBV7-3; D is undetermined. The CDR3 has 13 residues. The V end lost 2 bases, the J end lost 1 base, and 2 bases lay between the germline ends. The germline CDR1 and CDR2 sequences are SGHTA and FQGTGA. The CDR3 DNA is TGTGCCAGCAGCTTACGGAACACCGGGGAGCTGTTTTTT. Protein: CASSLRNTGELFF. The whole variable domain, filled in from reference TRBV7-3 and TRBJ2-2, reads GAGVSQTPSNKVTEKGKYVELRCDPISGHTALYWYRQSLGQGPEFLIYFQGTGAADDSGLPNDRFFAVRPEGSVSTLKIQRTERGDSAVYLCASSLRNTGELFFGEGSRLTVL.

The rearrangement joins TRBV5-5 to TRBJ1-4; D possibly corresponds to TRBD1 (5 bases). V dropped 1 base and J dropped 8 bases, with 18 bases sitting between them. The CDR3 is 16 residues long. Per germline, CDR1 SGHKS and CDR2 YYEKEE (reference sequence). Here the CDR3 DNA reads TGTGCCAGCAGCTTGATCGGGGGAGCGGGAGGAGAAAAACTGTTTTTT. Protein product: CASSLIGGAGGEKLFF.

This CDR3 is CAGLGHGETQYF. CDR3 sequence (DNA): TGTGCCGGATTAGGCCACGGGGAGACCCAGTACTTC. V gene TRBV2 combines with J gene TRBJ2-5, with D hard to call. Germline V lookup: CDR1 SNHLY, CDR2 FYNNEI. The CDR3 spans 12 residues. The V end was cut by 11 bases, the J end by 5 bases, with 15 bases between.

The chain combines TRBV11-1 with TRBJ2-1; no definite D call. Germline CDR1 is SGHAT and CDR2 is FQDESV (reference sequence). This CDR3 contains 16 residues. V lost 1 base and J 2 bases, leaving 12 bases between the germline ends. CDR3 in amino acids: CASSLVKGLPYNEQFF. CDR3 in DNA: TGTGCCAGCAGCTTAGTTAAGGGTCTTCCCTACAATGAGCAGTTCTTC.

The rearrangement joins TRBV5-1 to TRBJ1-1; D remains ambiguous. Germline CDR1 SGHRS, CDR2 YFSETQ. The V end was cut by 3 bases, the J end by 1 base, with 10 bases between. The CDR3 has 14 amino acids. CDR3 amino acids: CASSSQSGNTEAFF. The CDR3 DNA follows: TGCGCCAGCAGCTCCCAATCCGGGAACACTGAAGCTTTCTTT. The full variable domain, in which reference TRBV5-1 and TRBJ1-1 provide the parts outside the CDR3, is KAGVTQTPRYLIKTRGQQVTLSCSPISGHRSVSWYQQTPGQGLQFLFEYFSETQRNKGNFPGRFSGRQFSNSRSEMNVSTLELGDSALYLCASSSQSGNTEAFFGQGTRLTVV.

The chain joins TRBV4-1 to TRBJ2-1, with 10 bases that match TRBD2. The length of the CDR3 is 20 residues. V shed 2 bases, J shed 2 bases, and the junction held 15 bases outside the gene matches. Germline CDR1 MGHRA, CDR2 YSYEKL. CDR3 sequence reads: CASSQQGTSLAGGPYNEQFF. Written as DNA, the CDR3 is TGCGCCAGCAGCCAACAGGGTACCTCGTTAGCGGGAGGACCCTACAATGAGCAGTTCTTC.

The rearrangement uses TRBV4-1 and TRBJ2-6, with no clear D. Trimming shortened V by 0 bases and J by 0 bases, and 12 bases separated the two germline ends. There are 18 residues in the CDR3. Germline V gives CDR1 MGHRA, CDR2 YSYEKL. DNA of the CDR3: TGCGCCAGCAGCCAAGATCCGTCGACATCCTCTGGGGCCAACGTCCTGACTTTC. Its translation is CASSQDPSTSSGANVLTF.

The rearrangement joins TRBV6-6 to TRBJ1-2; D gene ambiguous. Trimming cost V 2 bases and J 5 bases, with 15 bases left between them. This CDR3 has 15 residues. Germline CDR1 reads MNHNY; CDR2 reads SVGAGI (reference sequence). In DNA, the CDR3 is TGTGCCAGCAGTTACGGGCAGACGGTATCTTATGGCTACACCTTC. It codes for CASSYGQTVSYGYTF.

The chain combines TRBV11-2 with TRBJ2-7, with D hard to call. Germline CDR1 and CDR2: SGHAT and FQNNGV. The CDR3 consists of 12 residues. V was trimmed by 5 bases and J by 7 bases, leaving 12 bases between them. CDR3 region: CASSLYTVEQYF. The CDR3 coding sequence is TGTGCCAGCAGCCTATACACCGTTGAGCAGTACTTC.

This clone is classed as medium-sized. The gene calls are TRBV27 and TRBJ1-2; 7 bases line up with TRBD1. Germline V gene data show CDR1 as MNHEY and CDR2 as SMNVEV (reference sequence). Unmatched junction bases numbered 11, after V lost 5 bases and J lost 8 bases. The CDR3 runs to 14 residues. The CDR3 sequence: CASSPQRQGQGYTF. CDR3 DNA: TGTGCCAGCAGTCCCCAAAGACAGGGTCAGGGCTACACCTTC.

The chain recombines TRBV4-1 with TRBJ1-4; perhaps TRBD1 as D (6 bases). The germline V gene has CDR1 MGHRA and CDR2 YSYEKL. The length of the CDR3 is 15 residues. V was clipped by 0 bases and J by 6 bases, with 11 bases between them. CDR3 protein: CASSQDNRDDEKLFF. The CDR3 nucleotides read TGCGCCAGCAGCCAAGATAACAGGGACGATGAAAAACTGTTTTTT.

CDR3 DNA sequence: TGTGCCAGCAGCTTGGGACGCCCGGGAGCCAGCTACGAGCAGTACTTC. Protein sequence: CASSLGRPGASYEQYF. V gene TRBV7-2 combines with J gene TRBJ2-7, with a weak D call TRBD2 (6 bases). Trimming took off 3 bases at V and 3 bases at J, with 18 bases between the two ends. CDR1 is SGHTA and CDR2 is FQGNSA in the germline V gene. The CDR3 has 16 amino acids.

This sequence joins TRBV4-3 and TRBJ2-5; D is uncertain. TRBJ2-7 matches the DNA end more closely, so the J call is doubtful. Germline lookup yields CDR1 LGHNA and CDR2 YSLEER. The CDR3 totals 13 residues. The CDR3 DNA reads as TGCGCCAGCAGCCCGGAGCTAGTACGCGAGCAGTACTTC. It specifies CASSPELVREQYF.

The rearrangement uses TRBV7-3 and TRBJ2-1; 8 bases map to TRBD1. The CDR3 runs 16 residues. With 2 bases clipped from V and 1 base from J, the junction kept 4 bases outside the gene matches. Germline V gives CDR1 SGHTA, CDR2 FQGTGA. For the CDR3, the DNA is TGTGCCAGCAGCTTATTGACAGGGGTGTCCTACAATGAGCAGTTCTTC. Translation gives CASSLLTGVSYNEQFF.

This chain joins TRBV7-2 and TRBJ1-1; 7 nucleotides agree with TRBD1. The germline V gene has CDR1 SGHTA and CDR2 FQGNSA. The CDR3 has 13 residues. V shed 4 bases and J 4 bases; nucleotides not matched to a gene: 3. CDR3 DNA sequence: TGTGCCAGCAGCTCCCAGGGGGGCACTGAAGCTTTCTTT. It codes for CASSSQGGTEAFF.